The 27 T cell receptor beta chains presented below share a single source sample, sequenced in a study of blood T cells in healthy people across ages. Primed by a sample-barcoded 5' primer and a J-beta primer mix, a second PCR proceeded for 7 to 11 cycles. MiXCR, applied by TCRdb to the 5' RACE reads, yields one record per CDR3 protein. The data hold hundreds of thousands of distinct CDR3 sequences, with roughly a quarter observed a single time. These same data were also listed under a study on T cells of mothers and their children.

The sequencing sample was made of blood. The source is a boy younger than 10 in good health.

This clonotype came up a few times. The J gene is TRBJ2-5, the V gene TRBV9, with TRBD2 identical over 9 bases. Germline loops: CDR1 SGDLS, CDR2 YYNGEE. This CDR3 is built from 17 residues. V gave up 3 bases and J gave up 7 bases; unmatched junction bases: 16. Here the CDR3 DNA reads TGTGCCAGCAGCGCTTCTGCCTCGAGTAGCGGGGGAGGGACCCAGTACTTC. This translates into CASSASASSSGGGTQYF.

The V gene is TRBV20-1, the J gene TRBJ2-5, with 9 positions matching TRBD1. CDR3 length: 14 amino acids. With V trimmed by 1 base and J by 4 bases, 4 bases remained unmatched. Germline assignment: CDR1 DFQATT and CDR2 SNEGSKA (reference sequence). CDR3 coding DNA: TGCAGTGCTAGAGGGGGACAGGGTAGAGAGACCCAGTACTTC. Translating gives CSARGGQGRETQYF.

The chain recombines TRBV20-1 with TRBJ2-2, with 7 nucleotides matching TRBD1. This CDR3 is built from 14 residues. With V trimmed by 6 bases and J by 7 bases, 11 bases remained unmatched. Germline V gene sequence: CDR1 DFQATT, CDR2 SNEGSKA (reference sequence). CDR3 loop: CSALGYRGDGELFF. The CDR3 bases are TGCAGTGCGCTAGGGTACAGGGGTGACGGGGAGCTGTTTTTT.

This clonotype came up a few times. This chain joins TRBV27 and TRBJ2-5; D is uncertain. The last part of the DNA fits TRBJ2-1 better; the J call may be wrong. This CDR3 spans 12 amino acids. Germline V gene sequence: CDR1 MNHEY, CDR2 SMNVEV (reference sequence). In DNA form, the CDR3 reads TGTGCCAGCAGTTCCGAGGCTCTCGAGCAGTTCTTC. Its translation: CASSSEALEQFF.

The chain combines TRBV9 with TRBJ2-5, with D possibly matching TRBD1 (6 bases). The CDR3 runs to 14 residues. Germline values: CDR1 SGDLS, CDR2 YYNGEE. V shed 0 bases and J shed 3 bases, with 9 bases lying between them. The CDR3 DNA reads TGTGCCAGCAGCGTAGCTCCAGGGGAAGAGACCCAGTACTTC. Translating gives CASSVAPGEETQYF.

This clonotype was counted only a few times. The chain couples TRBV29-1 to TRBJ2-1; perhaps D is TRBD1 or TRBD2 (6 bases each). Trimming cost V 2 bases and J 8 bases, with 10 bases left between them. Germline assignment: CDR1 SQVTM and CDR2 ANQGSEA. The CDR3 consists of 12 residues. The CDR3, as DNA: TGCAGCGTTGAAAGGGGGGCGTATGAGCAGTTCTTC. It translates to CSVERGAYEQFF.

CDR3 sequence reads: CASSGRTGAGANVLTF. The CDR3 bases are TGTGCCAGTAGTGGGAGAACAGGAGCTGGGGCCAACGTCCTGACTTTC. The chain couples TRBV19 to TRBJ2-6; either TRBD1 or TRBD2 may supply D (5 bases each). CDR1 LNHDA and CDR2 SQIVND come from the germline V gene (reference sequence). V was clipped by 5 bases and J by 2 bases, with 13 bases between them. The CDR3 runs to 16 residues.

Many counts were recorded for this clonotype. The rearrangement uses TRBV5-4 and TRBJ2-5, with D unclear. Germline-derived CDR1 and CDR2 are SGHNT and YYREEE (reference sequence). The V end was cut by 0 bases, the J end by 6 bases, with 3 bases between. CDR3 length: 11 amino acids. Here the CDR3 DNA reads TGTGCCAGCAGCTTGGATCAGACCCAGTACTTC. It specifies CASSLDQTQYF.

The genes are TRBV13 and TRBJ2-5; 9 positions match TRBD2. The CDR3 is 17 amino acids. The V segment lost 1 base and the J segment 1 base; nucleotides outside the gene matches: 7. From germline, CDR1 is PRHDT and CDR2 FYEKMQ (reference sequence). Here the CDR3 DNA reads TGTGCCAGCAGCTTAGTATCTACTAGCGGGCTCCAAGAGACCCAGTACTTC. Its translation is CASSLVSTSGLQETQYF. Full variable domain (remainder filled in from reference TRBV13 and TRBJ2-5): AAGVIQSPRHLIKEKRETATLKCYPIPRHDTVYWYQQGPGQDPQFLISFYEKMQSDKGSIPDRFSAQQFSDYHSELNMSSLELGDSALYFCASSLVSTSGLQETQYFGPGTRLLVL.

This clonotype came up a few times. The chain employs TRBV6-4 and TRBJ2-1; D is tentatively TRBD1 or TRBD2 (5 bases each). Looked up from germline, CDR1 is MRHNA and CDR2 is SNTAGT. This CDR3 is 15 amino acids long. Trimming removed 1 base at V and 0 bases at J, with 7 bases between. Here the CDR3 reads CASSDWGSSYNEQFF. CDR3 DNA: TGTGCCAGCAGTGACTGGGGGAGCTCCTACAATGAGCAGTTCTTC.

This chain links TRBV6-5 with TRBJ1-4, with D perhaps matching TRBD1 (6 bases). Germline lookup yields CDR1 MNHEY and CDR2 SVGAGI. V lost 2 bases to trimming and J lost 8 bases, with 21 bases between them. The CDR3 consists of 17 residues. The CDR3 protein is CASSYGGGGGRGEKLFF. The CDR3 region has the DNA TGTGCCAGCAGTTACGGGGGAGGGGGGGGGCGTGGAGAAAAACTGTTTTTT.

CDR3 sequence: CASSTANYGYTF. In DNA, the CDR3 is TGTGCCAGCAGTACAGCTAACTATGGCTACACCTTC. This chain joins TRBV12-3 or TRBV12-4 and TRBJ1-2, with D unclear. The CDR3 consists of 12 residues. V lost 5 bases, J lost 0 bases, and 4 bases lay in between.

The gene calls are TRBV29-1 and TRBJ1-2; D not resolved. The germline CDR1 and CDR2 sequences are SQVTM and ANQGSEA. The CDR3 is 14 amino acids. Trimming removed 0 bases at V and 2 bases at J, with 10 bases between. The CDR3 loop reads CSVEEVGRNYGYTF. In DNA form, the CDR3 reads TGCAGCGTTGAAGAGGTGGGGAGAAACTATGGCTACACCTTC.

The chain carries TRBV6-5 and TRBJ2-7, with 7 bases fitting TRBD1. This CDR3 spans 14 amino acids. Per germline, CDR1 MNHEY and CDR2 SVGAGI. V dropped 6 bases and J dropped 2; count of bases not matched to a gene: 7. The CDR3 is CASRDRSGTYEQYF. The CDR3 DNA sequence: TGTGCCAGCAGGGACAGGTCGGGTACCTACGAGCAGTACTTC.

The rearrangement uses TRBV12-3 or TRBV12-4 and TRBJ1-2, with TRBD1 as a possible D gene (6 bases). There are 14 residues in the CDR3. Trimming pared 6 bases from V and 0 bases from J, leaving 11 bases between. Here the CDR3 DNA reads TGTGCCAGCAGCCGTCAGGGGTCTAACTATGGCTACACCTTC. As protein: CASSRQGSNYGYTF.

In DNA form, the CDR3 reads TGTGCCAGCAGCCAAGATCTGGGACAGGGGGCGCATCGCTCCTACGAGCAGTACTTC. Its translation: CASSQDLGQGAHRSYEQYF. This chain links TRBV3-1 with TRBJ2-7, with 12 nucleotides matching TRBD1. In germline, CDR1 is LGHDT, CDR2 YNNKEL (reference sequence). J was trimmed by 0 bases and V by 0 bases; bases with no gene match: 9. This CDR3 spans 19 amino acids.

This clonotype has just a few counts. The CDR3 here is CASTSGPRWSSYNEQFF. The CDR3 DNA reads TGCGCCAGCACCTCGGGACCCCGATGGAGCTCCTACAATGAGCAGTTCTTC. The chain employs TRBV10-1 and TRBJ2-1; D may be TRBD1 or TRBD2 (5 bases each). The CDR3 sequence is 17 residues long. The germline V and J ends were trimmed by 7 bases and 0 bases, with 19 bases remaining between them. CDR1 is WNHNN and CDR2 is SYGVQD in the germline V gene (reference sequence).

In its sample, this clonotype was seen a few times. The chain uses TRBV29-1 and TRBJ2-5; 7 nucleotides match TRBD2. The J call is uncertain, as TRBJ2-1 better fits the DNA end. Germline lookup yields CDR1 SQVTM and CDR2 ANQGSEA. The CDR3 runs to 13 residues. CDR3 DNA sequence: TGCAGCGCCTCCCTAGCGGCCCGGAATGAGCAGTTCTTC. It is translated as CSASLAARNEQFF.

The table lists this clonotype with a few counts. The chain recombines TRBV10-2 with TRBJ2-7; D remains unclear. V lost 4 bases and J lost 7, with 17 bases in between. This CDR3 contains 14 residues. The germline CDR1 and CDR2 sequences are WSHSY and SAAADI. The CDR3 nucleotides read TGCGCCAGCAGTGGAACCTCCCCCGTAGGGGAGCAGTACTTC. As protein: CASSGTSPVGEQYF.

This clonotype occurred a few times. CDR3 nucleotides: TGTGCCAGCAGTTACAGCCCAGGGAACCCTTACAATGAGCAGTTCTTC. As protein: CASSYSPGNPYNEQFF. V and J are TRBV6-5 and TRBJ2-1; D perhaps matches TRBD1 (5 bases). In germline, CDR1 is MNHEY, CDR2 SVGAGI. Trimming removed 2 bases at V and 4 bases at J, with 15 bases between. CDR3 length: 16 amino acids.

V usage is TRBV27 and J usage is TRBJ2-5; 10 nucleotides align to TRBD1. The germline gives CDR1 MNHEY, CDR2 SMNVEV (reference sequence). CDR3 length equals 15 residues. Losses at the gene ends were 8 bases for V and 4 bases for J; bases not matched to a gene: 10. In nucleotides, the CDR3 is TGTGCCAGCGGATTATGGACAGGGGGGGGAGAGACCCAGTACTTC. It is translated as CASGLWTGGGETQYF.

The chain joins TRBV12-5 to TRBJ2-2, with D perhaps matching TRBD2 (8 bases). CDR1 is LGHNT and CDR2 is FRNRAP in the germline V gene. Trimming removed 0 bases at V and 7 bases at J, with 18 bases between. The CDR3 totals 17 residues. CDR3 in amino acids: CASGLVLGTAGVGELFF. The CDR3 DNA is TGTGCTAGTGGTTTGGTATTGGGGACAGCGGGGGTCGGGGAGCTGTTTTTT.

This clonotype occurred a few times. The J gene is TRBJ1-2, the V gene TRBV3-1; D unclear. V was trimmed by 5 bases and J by 2 bases, leaving 9 bases between them. The CDR3 loop spans 13 amino acids. Germline V gene sequence: CDR1 LGHDT, CDR2 YNNKEL (reference sequence). CDR3 nucleotide sequence: TGTGCCAGCAGCTCCCGTGAGAACTATGGCTACACCTTC. It codes for CASSSRENYGYTF.

This clonotype was counted between two and nine times. J is TRBJ1-2 and V is TRBV6-5, with unresolved D. This CDR3 is built from 14 residues. Trimming stripped 2 bases from V and 6 bases from J, with 13 bases between. In germline, CDR1 is MNHEY, CDR2 SVGAGI. This CDR3 reads CASSYVPSMHGYTF. The CDR3 nucleotides are TGTGCCAGCAGTTACGTTCCTTCGATGCATGGCTACACCTTC.

In this sample, this clonotype turned up a few times. The chain carries TRBV5-1 and TRBJ2-5; D might be TRBD1 or TRBD2, each matching 5 bases. The CDR3 length is 15 residues. CDR1 and CDR2 from the germline V gene are SGHRS and YFSETQ. Deletions cut 1 base from V and 0 bases from J, with 10 bases between. CDR3 in amino acids: CASSLSGPHQETQYF. DNA for the CDR3: TGCGCCAGCAGCTTGTCGGGGCCCCACCAAGAGACCCAGTACTTC.

This chain joins TRBV12-3 or TRBV12-4 and TRBJ1-2, with D unclear. The V and J ends lost 4 bases and 7 bases respectively, with 10 bases between them. This CDR3 region has 12 residues. CDR3 sequence reads: CASSSQTRGYTF. CDR3 bases: TGTGCCAGCAGTTCCCAGACCCGTGGCTACACCTTC.

The V and J genes are TRBV27 and TRBJ2-5; the match to TRBD2 covers 8 bases. CDR1 is MNHEY and CDR2 is SMNVEV in the germline V gene (reference sequence). After removal of 8 bases from V and 3 bases from J, the junction contained 8 bases not matched to a gene. The length of the CDR3 is 14 residues. This CDR3 is CASAPTSDEETQYF. DNA for the CDR3: TGTGCCAGCGCCCCGACTAGCGACGAAGAGACCCAGTACTTC.